The T cell receptor (beta chain) under discussion was sequenced for a study of blood T cells in healthy people across ages. Primers used in a second PCR of about 7 to 12 cycles were a sample-barcoded 5' primer and a J-beta primer mix. TCRdb independently ran MiXCR on the 5' RACE reads; one entry per CDR3 protein. The repertoire holds around 1,500,000 distinct CDR3 sequences, about 28% seen once, with 7.7% in the top ten. This clonotype has only a few counts. Sequencing input: blood. This TCR was sampled from a woman aged 25 to 39 in good health.

The CDR3 coding sequence is TGTGCCAGGCAGAACCTATTGACAGGGCTCCAAGAGACCCAGTACTTC. Encoded protein: CARQNLLTGLQETQYF. The chain has TRBV7-2 and TRBJ2-5, with 7 bases fitting TRBD1. Germline V lookup: CDR1 SGHTA, CDR2 FQGNSA. The CDR3 consists of 16 residues. V dropped 9 bases and J dropped 1; count of bases not matched to a gene: 14.